The present entry profiles one T cell receptor (beta chain) with its context. This specimen belongs to a study of blood T cells in healthy people across ages. Losses at the gene ends were 0 bases for V and 5 bases for J; bases not matched to a gene: 11. In germline, CDR1 is LGHNA, CDR2 YSLEER. The CDR3 has 17 residues. The use of a sample-barcoded 5' primer and a J-beta primer mix characterized a second PCR of roughly 6 to 11 cycles. A template-switch adaptor containing 12 random nucleotides labeled each cDNA molecule. Each sample provided no less than 3 million CDR3-containing paired-end reads. TCRdb passed the 5' RACE reads through MiXCR, listing each CDR3 protein once. The table records nearly 800,000 distinct CDR3 sequences, around a quarter of them present only once. The sample was also reused in another study, on T cells of mothers and their children. This second report adds: Slightly higher but non-significant overlap marked related mother-child pairs versus unrelated pairs.

Sequencing used blood. The source is a boy aged 5 to 17 in good health. This chain uses TRBV4-3 with TRBJ2-7, with 9 bases lining up with TRBD2. CDR3 nucleotide sequence: TGCGCCAGCAGCCAAGATTTTTTCGCGGGGGGGCAGGACGAGCAGTACTTC. Translating it yields CASSQDFFAGGQDEQYF.